This TCR beta chain was sequenced in a study of beta chain features in type 1 diabetes. Study-wide background: When patients were set against healthy donors, age, gender and cell yields were similar.

Study-wide results and caveats: Patients' naive, central memory and Treg TCRB repertoires seemed closer to one another than those of healthy donors. cDNA-based reads could over-represent cells with high TCR expression.

Note on this clone: Its target is unknown.

Isolated RNA was reverse transcribed in full, so expressed TCRB transcripts were sequenced. Naive, central memory and regulatory T cell samples averaged about 3.57 million immunoSEQ reads each. The protocol was immunoSEQ multiplex PCR, while the TCRdb copy is restricted to in-frame clones and leaves out a portion. The sample holds 900,000 or so clones, about a sixth seen once. The CDR3 has 14 amino acids. Germline V gene sequence: CDR1 LGHNA, CDR2 YNFKEQ. Trimming stripped 8 bases from V and 3 bases from J, with 17 bases between. Specimen: naive CD4+ T cells from blood. The sequence derives from a young woman in good health. The chain links TRBV4-2 to TRBJ2-7, with no clear D. The CDR3 DNA sequence: TGTGCCAGCGGGAACTCCGAACTTGACTACGAGCAGTACTTC. Encoded protein: CASGNSELDYEQYF.